This T cell receptor beta chain was captured by sequencing in a study of blood T cell repertoires in COVID-19. Overall study: COVID-19 samples from acute and convalescent phases originated in the United States, Italy and Spain. Sources were T cells, B-cell-depleted T cells, or PBMCs; the material itself was cDNA or gDNA.

The CDR3 has 17 residues. The germline V gene encodes CDR1 MGHRA and CDR2 YSYEKL. J was trimmed by 3 bases and V by 0 bases; bases with no gene match: 7. Original analysis: Scientists estimated how many nucleated cells there were by amplifying reference gene primers. Here immunoSEQ multiplex PCR was the method, and the copy in TCRdb shows in-frame clones only, minus some. V and J calls and clone size are as listed in that table; D and trimming were resolved from the DNA. This sample has some 350,000 clones, with 83% found just once. Sequencing was done on a sample of peripheral blood. This TCR came from a young man with active or convalescent COVID-19. The V call is TRBV4-1, the J call TRBJ1-2, with 10 bases fitting TRBD1. This CDR3 is CASSQDAGTGDYYGYTF. CDR3 bases: TGCGCCAGCAGCCAAGATGCCGGGACAGGGGATTACTATGGCTACACCTTC.